Listed below are T cell receptor beta chains from one sample, sequenced in a study of T cell changes during pregnancy in multiple sclerosis. Data came from immunoSEQ multiplex PCR; TCRdb stores just in-frame clones and leaves some out. The sample gives 80,000 to 95,000 clones, over 85% of which show up once; 1.3% to 1.5% is in the top ten. The starting material was peripheral blood, obtained in the third trimester of pregnancy. The receptors stem from a female donor in good health, enrolled as a control in a pregnancy study. Both conserved end residues are part of each CDR3. D genes are given only for firm matches. The size of a clone is reported for some rows only, either as once, few or many, or as a class for expanded clones.

TRBJ1-2,TRBV7-9,.,.,TGTGCCAGCAGCCAAGCGGAGAACTATGGCTACACCTTC,CASSQAENYGYTF
TRBJ1-5,TRBV28,.,.,TGTGCCAGCAGCCCCGGGGTACCGCTAAAGAATCAGCCCCAGCATTTT,CASSPGVPLKNQPQHF
TRBJ2-3,TRBV5-1,TRBD1,.,TGCGCCAGTACAACCGGGACAGGGGGCGCAGATACGCAGTATTTT,CASTTGTGGADTQYF
TRBJ2-7,TRBV13,TRBD1,.,TGTGCCAGCAGCGAACCCGGGACAGGGAGACACGAGCAGTACTTC,CASSEPGTGRHEQYF
TRBJ2-1,TRBV28,TRBD2,.,TGTGCCAGCAGTTTAGCGGGAGACAATGAGCAGTTCTTC,CASSLAGDNEQFF
TRBJ2-5,TRBV5-4,TRBD2,.,TGTGCCAGCAGCTTAGGGACTAGTCCTCGGGAGACCCAGTACTTC,CASSLGTSPRETQYF
TRBJ1-1,TRBV5-1,.,.,TGCGCCAGCAGCCTGGGGCGGGATCGGGTCACCCCTGAAGCTTTCTTT,CASSLGRDRVTPEAFF
TRBJ2-1,TRBV7-6,TRBD1,once,TGTGCCAGCAGCCCACAGGGGGCCAACCACTACAATGAGCAGTTCTTC,CASSPQGANHYNEQFF
TRBJ2-7,TRBV28,TRBD2,.,TGTGCCAGCAGTTTAGCGGGGGGGGGCTCCTACGAGCAGTACTTC,CASSLAGGGSYEQYF
TRBJ2-5,TRBV5-1,.,.,TGCGCCAGCAGCAGGGGCTCTCTAGAGACCCAGTACTTC,CASSRGSLETQYF
TRBJ1-2,TRBV5-1,TRBD1,.,TGCGCCAGCAGCGCAGTGACAGGGGTCGACGGCTACACCTTC,CASSAVTGVDGYTF
TRBJ1-2,TRBV19,.,.,TGTGCCAGTACCGCTTCGGGACACCTCTATGGCTACACCTTC,CASTASGHLYGYTF
TRBJ2-3,TRBV27,TRBD1,.,TGTGCCACGAGGGTAGCAGGGGGCATGGATACGCAGTATTTT,CATRVAGGMDTQYF
TRBJ2-7,TRBV2,TRBD1,once,TGTGCCAGCAGTGAAGGCTCACAGGGGTCCTACGAGCAGTACTTC,CASSEGSQGSYEQYF
TRBJ2-5,TRBV7-8,TRBD2,.,TGTGCCAGCAGCTCCTTGACTAGCGGGAGGGAGACCCAGTACTTC,CASSSLTSGRETQYF
TRBJ2-7,TRBV4-2,.,.,TGTGCCAGCAGCCAACACCTCGGACAGGGAGGGTACGAGCAGTACTTC,CASSQHLGQGGYEQYF
TRBJ2-2,TRBV19,.,once,TGTGCCACCAAAGCCCCGACAGTTCGAACCGGGGAGCTGTTTTTT,CATKAPTVRTGELFF
TRBJ1-5,TRBV28,TRBD1,.,TGTGCCAGCAGTTTAAGACGGACAGGCGCTGTGACCCAGCATTTT,CASSLRRTGAVTQHF
TRBJ1-5,TRBV28,.,.,TGTGCCAGCAGTCCCCCAGGTGGTGGTCGCCAGCCCCAGCATTTT,CASSPPGGGRQPQHF
TRBJ2-1,TRBV9,TRBD2,.,TGTGCCAGCCGGGCTAGCGGGAGTGATGAGCAGTTCTTC,CASRASGSDEQFF
TRBJ2-1,TRBV4-1,.,.,TGCGCCAGCAGCCCGTTAAGACTTGCCTCCTACAATGAGCAGTTCTTC,CASSPLRLASYNEQFF
TRBJ2-1,TRBV2,TRBD2,.,TGTGCCAGCAGTGAAGGCCTAGCGGGATACAATGAGCAGTTCTTC,CASSEGLAGYNEQFF
TRBJ2-3,TRBV5-4,TRBD2,.,TGTGCCAGCAGCCCGGGACTAGCGGCTCCCACAGATACGCAGTATTTT,CASSPGLAAPTDTQYF
TRBJ1-2,TRBV6-1,.,.,TGTGCCAGCAACCCCCATCACAGGGACTATGGCTACACCTTC,CASNPHHRDYGYTF
TRBJ2-3,TRBV7-9,.,.,TGTGCCAGCAGCCCGGGTTCCCGAAAGGGGAGCACAGATACGCAGTATTTT,CASSPGSRKGSTDTQYF
TRBJ2-7,TRBV7-9,TRBD1,.,TGTGCCAGCAGCTTAGGCCCCAGGGACAGGGATGACGAGCAGTACTTC,CASSLGPRDRDDEQYF
TRBJ1-5,TRBV9,TRBD1,.,TGTGCCAGCAGCGCGGGACAGGGGAACGATCAGCCCCAGCATTTT,CASSAGQGNDQPQHF
TRBJ2-2,TRBV2,TRBD2,few,TGTGCCAGCAGTGAAGACGATGGCCTAGCGGAGTACGCGAACACCGGGGAGCTGTTTTTT,CASSEDDGLAEYANTGELFF
TRBJ1-2,TRBV7-2,.,.,TGTGCCAGCAGCTTAGACATATATGGCTACACCTTC,CASSLDIYGYTF
TRBJ2-1,TRBV4-1,TRBD2,.,TGCGCCAGCAGCCGTGAGCGGGAGTTTTACAATGAGCAGTTCTTC,CASSREREFYNEQFF
TRBJ2-3,TRBV30,TRBD2,once,TGTGCCTGGAGTGTACATGTCAGAGCGGGACCCACAGATACGCAGTATTTT,CAWSVHVRAGPTDTQYF
TRBJ1-3,TRBV5-1,TRBD1,few,TGCGCCAGCAGCACCGGGACAGGGGCAAACACCATATATTTT,CASSTGTGANTIYF
TRBJ1-2,TRBV9,.,.,TGTGCCAGCAGCGTAGACAATGGGGGGGTGCTTGGCTACACCTTC,CASSVDNGGVLGYTF
TRBJ2-1,TRBV30,.,.,TGTGCCTGGAGTAGGGAGACTAGTCTAAGTGAGCAGTTCTTC,CAWSRETSLSEQFF
TRBJ2-2,TRBV7-9,TRBD1,.,TGTGCCAGCAGCACCCGACAGGGTACCGGGGAGCTGTTTTTT,CASSTRQGTGELFF
TRBJ1-3,TRBV6-6,.,.,TGTGCCAGCAGCGGTCCGATCTCTGGAAACACCATATATTTT,CASSGPISGNTIYF
TRBJ1-3,TRBV5-5,.,.,TGTGCCAGCAGCATAAGGGGAGGAGGAAACACCATATATTTT,CASSIRGGGNTIYF
TRBJ2-2,TRBV5-1,TRBD2,.,TGCGCCAGCAGCTTGGGTGCGGGAGTCAACACCGGGGAGCTGTTTTTT,CASSLGAGVNTGELFF
TRBJ2-3,TRBV6-4,TRBD2,.,TGTGCCAGCAGCGAAACTAGCGGCGGCACAGATACGCAGTATTTT,CASSETSGGTDTQYF